This T cell receptor beta chain stems from a study of T cell responses to AZD1222 COVID-19 vaccine. This clone was counted between two and nine times. Antigen specificity is unknown. The table came from immunoSEQ multiplex PCR; TCRdb's copy has only in-frame clones and leaves some out. The sample holds about 190,000 clones, approximately 92% seen once. This CDR3 has 13 amino acids. Germline values: CDR1 MDHEN, CDR2 SYDVKM. The germline V and J ends were trimmed by 2 bases and 0 bases, with 4 bases remaining between them. The study, taken as a whole, reports: An increase in Spike-specific TCR breadth and depth was observed after two AZD1222 doses.

The receptor comes from an adult in good health. The sample here was peripheral blood, taken on day 0 of AZD1222 vaccination. The chain has TRBV28 and TRBJ1-2; D is unclear. CDR3 in DNA: TGTGCCAGCAGTTTAGACCCTAACTATGGCTACACCTTC. Its protein is CASSLDPNYGYTF.